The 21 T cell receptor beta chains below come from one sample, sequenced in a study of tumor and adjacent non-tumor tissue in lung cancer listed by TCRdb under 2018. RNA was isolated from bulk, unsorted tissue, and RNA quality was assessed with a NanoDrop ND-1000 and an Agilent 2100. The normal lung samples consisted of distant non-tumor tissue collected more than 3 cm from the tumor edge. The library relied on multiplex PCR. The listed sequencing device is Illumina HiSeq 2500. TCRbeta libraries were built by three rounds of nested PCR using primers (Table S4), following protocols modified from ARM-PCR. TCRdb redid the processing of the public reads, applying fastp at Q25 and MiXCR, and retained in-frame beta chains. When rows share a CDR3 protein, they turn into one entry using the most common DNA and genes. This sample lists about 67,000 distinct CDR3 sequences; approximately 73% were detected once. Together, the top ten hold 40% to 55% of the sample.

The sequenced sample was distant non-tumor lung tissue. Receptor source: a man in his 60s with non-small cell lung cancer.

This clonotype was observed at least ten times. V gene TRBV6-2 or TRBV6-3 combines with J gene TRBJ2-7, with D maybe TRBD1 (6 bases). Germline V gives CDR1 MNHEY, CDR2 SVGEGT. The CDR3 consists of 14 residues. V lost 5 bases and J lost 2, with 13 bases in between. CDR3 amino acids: CASSTYRTAYEQYF. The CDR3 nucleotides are TGTGCCAGCAGTACTTACCGGACAGCCTACGAGCAGTACTTC.

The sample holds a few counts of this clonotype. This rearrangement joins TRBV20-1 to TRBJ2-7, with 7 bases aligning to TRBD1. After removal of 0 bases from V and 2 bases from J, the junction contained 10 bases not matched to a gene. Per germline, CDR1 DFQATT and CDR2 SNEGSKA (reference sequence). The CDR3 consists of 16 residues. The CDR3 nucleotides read TGCAGTGCTAGAGATGCGGTCAGGGACAGAGCCTACGAGCAGTACTTC. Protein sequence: CSARDAVRDRAYEQYF.

The CDR3 region is CACSTGQDGNIQYF. As DNA, the CDR3 is TGTGCCTGTAGTACGGGACAGGACGGAAACATTCAGTACTTC. The chain couples TRBV6-1 to TRBJ2-4, with 8 bases aligning to TRBD1. Germline V CDR1 and CDR2: MNHNS, SASEGT. The CDR3 totals 14 residues. Trimming took 11 bases from V and 6 from J; bases not matched to a gene: 12.

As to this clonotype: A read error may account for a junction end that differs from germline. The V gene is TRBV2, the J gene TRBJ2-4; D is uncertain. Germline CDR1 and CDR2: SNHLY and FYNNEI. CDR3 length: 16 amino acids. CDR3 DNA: TGTGCCAGCAGCCCAAACCCCCCAGGAGCCAAAAACATTAAGTACTTC. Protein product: CASSPNPPGAKNIKYF.

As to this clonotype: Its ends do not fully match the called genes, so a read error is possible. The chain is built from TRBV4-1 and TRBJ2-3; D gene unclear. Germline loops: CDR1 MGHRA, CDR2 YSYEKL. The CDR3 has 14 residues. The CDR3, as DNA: TGCGCCAACAGCCATGAGATGTCCGCAGATACGCAGTATTTT. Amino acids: CANSHEMSADTQYF.

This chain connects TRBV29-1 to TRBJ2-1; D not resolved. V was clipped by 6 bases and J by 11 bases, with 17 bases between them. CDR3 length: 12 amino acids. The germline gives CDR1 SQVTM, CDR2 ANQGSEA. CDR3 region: CSVNYAENKQFF. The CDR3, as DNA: TGCAGCGTAAATTATGCGGAAAATAAGCAGTTCTTC.

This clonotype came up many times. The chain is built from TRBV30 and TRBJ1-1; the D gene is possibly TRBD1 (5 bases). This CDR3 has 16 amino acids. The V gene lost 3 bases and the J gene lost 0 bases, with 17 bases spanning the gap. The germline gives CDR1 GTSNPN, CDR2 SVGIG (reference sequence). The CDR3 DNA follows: TGTGCCTGGAGACCCACCGGGGGGATCATGAACACTGAAGCTTTCTTT. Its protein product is CAWRPTGGIMNTEAFF.

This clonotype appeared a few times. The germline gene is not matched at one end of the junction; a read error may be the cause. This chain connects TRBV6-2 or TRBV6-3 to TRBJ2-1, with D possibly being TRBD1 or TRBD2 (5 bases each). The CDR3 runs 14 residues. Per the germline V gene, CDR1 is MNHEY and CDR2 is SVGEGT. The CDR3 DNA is TGTGCCAGCAGTAGACGGGGCTCCTACATTGAGCGGTTCTTC. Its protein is CASSRRGSYIERFF.

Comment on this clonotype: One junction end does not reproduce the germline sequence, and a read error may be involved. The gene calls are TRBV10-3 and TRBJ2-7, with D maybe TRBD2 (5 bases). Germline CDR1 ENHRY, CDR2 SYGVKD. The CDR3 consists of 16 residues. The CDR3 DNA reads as TGTGCCTCAGAGGGCTGGGTGGGCCGGTGGGTTCGCGAGAAGTATTTC. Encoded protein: CASEGWVGRWVREKYF.

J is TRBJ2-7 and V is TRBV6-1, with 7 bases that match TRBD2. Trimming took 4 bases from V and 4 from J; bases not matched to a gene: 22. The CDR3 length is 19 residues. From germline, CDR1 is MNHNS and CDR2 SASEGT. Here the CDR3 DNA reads TGTGCCAGCAGTGTGTGGGTGAGCGGGATAGCCCAATGCTCATACGAGCAGTACTTC. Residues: CASSVWVSGIAQCSYEQYF.

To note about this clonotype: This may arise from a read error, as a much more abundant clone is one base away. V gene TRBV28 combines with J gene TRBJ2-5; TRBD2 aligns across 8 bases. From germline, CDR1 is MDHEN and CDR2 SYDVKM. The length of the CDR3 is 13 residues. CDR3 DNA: TGTGGCAGCCAGCGGGAGTGGCAAGAGACCCAGTACTTC. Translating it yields CGSQREWQETQYF.

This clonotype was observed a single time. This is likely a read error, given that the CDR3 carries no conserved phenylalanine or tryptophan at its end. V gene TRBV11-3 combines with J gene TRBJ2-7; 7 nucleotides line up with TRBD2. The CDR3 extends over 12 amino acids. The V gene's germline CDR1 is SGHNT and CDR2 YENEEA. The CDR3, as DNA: TGTGCCAGCAACTTAGCGGGCTACGAGCAGTACCCC. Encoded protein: CASNLAGYEQYP.

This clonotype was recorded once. As DNA, the CDR3 is TGCGCCAGTTGTGGTGGCTCCCGCACAGATACGCAGTATTTT. This gives the protein CASCGGSRTDTQYF. V gene TRBV10-1 combines with J gene TRBJ2-3; D ambiguous. Trimming pared 9 bases from V and 1 base from J, leaving 14 bases between. Germline CDR1 and CDR2: WNHNN and SYGVQD (reference sequence). The CDR3 consists of 14 residues.

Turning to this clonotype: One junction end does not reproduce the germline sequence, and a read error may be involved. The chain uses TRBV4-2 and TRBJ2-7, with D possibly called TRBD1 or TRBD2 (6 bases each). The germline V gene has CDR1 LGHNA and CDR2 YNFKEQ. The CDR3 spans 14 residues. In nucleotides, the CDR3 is TGTGCCAGCAGCCCGAAGGGGGGTAGGGACGAGCAGAACTTC. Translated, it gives CASSPKGGRDEQNF.

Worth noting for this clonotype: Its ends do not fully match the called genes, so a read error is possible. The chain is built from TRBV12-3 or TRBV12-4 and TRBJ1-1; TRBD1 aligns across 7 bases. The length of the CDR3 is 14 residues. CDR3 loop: CTSRGRQGNTEAFF. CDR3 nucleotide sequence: TGTACCAGCAGGGGACGACAGGGGAACACTGAAGCTTTCTTT.

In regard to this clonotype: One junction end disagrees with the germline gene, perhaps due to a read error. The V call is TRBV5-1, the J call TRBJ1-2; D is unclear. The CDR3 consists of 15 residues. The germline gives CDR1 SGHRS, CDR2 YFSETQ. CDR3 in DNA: TGCGCCAGCTATTCGACCGGGAATTTTCACTATGACTACACCTTC. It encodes CASYSTGNFHYDYTF.

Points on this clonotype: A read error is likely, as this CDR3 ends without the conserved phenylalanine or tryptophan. The CDR3 DNA sequence: TGTGCCAGCAGTTTTTCACTAGCGGGACTAACCTACAAGCAGTACTAC. It is translated as CASSFSLAGLTYKQYY. The V and J genes are TRBV28 and TRBJ2-7; 10 positions agree with TRBD2. The CDR3 has 16 amino acids. Germline loops: CDR1 MDHEN, CDR2 SYDVKM.

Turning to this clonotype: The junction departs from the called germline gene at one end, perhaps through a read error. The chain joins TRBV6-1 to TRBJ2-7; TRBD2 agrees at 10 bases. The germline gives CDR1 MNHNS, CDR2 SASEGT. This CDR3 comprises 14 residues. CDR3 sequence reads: CASNDGLADYERYF. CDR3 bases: TGTGCCAGCAATGATGGACTAGCGGACTACGAGCGGTACTTC.

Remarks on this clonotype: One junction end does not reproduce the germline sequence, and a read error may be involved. This CDR3 reads CAGSPSRGTEAFF. The CDR3 nucleotides read TGTGCCGGCAGCCCATCCAGGGGTACTGAAGCTTTCTTT. This sequence joins TRBV12-3 or TRBV12-4 and TRBJ1-1; a possible D gene is TRBD1 (6 bases). This CDR3 has 13 residues.

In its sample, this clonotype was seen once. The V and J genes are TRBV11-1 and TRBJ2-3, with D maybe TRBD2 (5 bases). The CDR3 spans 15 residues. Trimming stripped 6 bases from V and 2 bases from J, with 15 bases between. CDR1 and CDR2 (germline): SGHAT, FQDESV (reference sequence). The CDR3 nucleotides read TGTGCCAGCAGTCCCGAGACGGGGTCCACAGATACGCAGTATTTT. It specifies CASSPETGSTDTQYF.

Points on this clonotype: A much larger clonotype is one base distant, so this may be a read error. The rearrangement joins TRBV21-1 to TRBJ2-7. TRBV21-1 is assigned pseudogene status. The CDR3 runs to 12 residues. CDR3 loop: CASSKERDEQYF. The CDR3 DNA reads TGTGCCAGCAGCAAAGAAAGGGACGAGCAGTACTTC.